One and the same sample provided the 9 T cell receptor beta chains below, sequenced in a study of T cell repertoires in cytomegalovirus infection. TCRdb ran MiXCR on the reads and lists one entry per CDR3 protein. The data hold about 160,000 distinct CDR3 sequences, with approximately 17% observed a single time. The sample was CD8+ T cells from PBMCs. The source is a human donor in good health (CMV status not recorded). Some clones in this sample may be carry-over from other donors' samples.

This clonotype occurred a few times. The CDR3 DNA reads TGTGCCAGCAGTAATCCTTCGCGAGGAAATGAGCAGTTCTTC. Residues: CASSNPSRGNEQFF. The rearrangement joins TRBV6-2 or TRBV6-3 to TRBJ2-1; the D is unclear. Trimming shortened V by 5 bases and J by 7 bases, and 15 bases separated the two germline ends. The CDR3 has 14 residues. The V gene's germline CDR1 is MNHEY and CDR2 SVGEGT.

Worth noting for this clonotype: The junction does not match germline at one end; this may be a read error. J is TRBJ2-2 and V is TRBV11-2, with a possible D match to TRBD1 (5 bases). The germline CDR1 and CDR2 sequences are SGHAT and FQNNGV. The CDR3 has 15 amino acids. This CDR3 reads CTSSLGVSNTGELFF. The CDR3 nucleotides are TGTACCAGCAGCCTAGGGGTTTCGAACACCGGGGAGCTGTTTTTT. Together with reference TRBV11-2 and TRBJ2-2, the CDR3 gives the full variable domain: EAGVAQSPRYKIIEKRQSVAFWCNPISGHATLYWYQQILGQGPKLLIQFQNNGVVDDSQLPKDRFSAERLKGVDSTLKIQPAKLEDSAVYLCTSSLGVSNTGELFFGEGSRLTVL.

Only a few counts were recorded for this clonotype. J is TRBJ2-7 and V is TRBV27; TRBD1 aligns across 11 bases. CDR3 length: 15 residues. J lost 7 bases, V lost 4 bases, and 9 bases had no gene match. Germline CDR1 MNHEY, CDR2 SMNVEV (reference sequence). CDR3 sequence reads: CASSSGTGGSREQYF. CDR3 DNA sequence: TGTGCCAGCAGTTCGGGGACAGGGGGGTCTAGAGAGCAGTACTTC.

This sequence joins TRBV28 and TRBJ1-4; no reliable D call. Germline CDR1 reads MDHEN; CDR2 reads SYDVKM. With 5 bases removed from V and 8 bases from J, the gap between germline ends came to 15 bases. The CDR3 contains 14 residues. In DNA, the CDR3 is TGTGCCAGCAGTCTCATCGACCTGAGGGAAAAACTGTTTTTT. It yields the protein CASSLIDLREKLFF. Looking up the rest from reference TRBV28 and TRBJ1-4 gives the full variable domain: DVKVTQSSRYLVKRTGEKVFLECVQDMDHENMFWYRQDPGLGLRLIYFSYDVKMKEKGDIPEGYSVSREKKERFSLILESASTNQTSMYLCASSLIDLREKLFFGSGTQLSVL.

The CDR3 nucleotides read TGTGCCAGCCTACAGGGGGCGCGGAGGGCTTTCTTT. Translation gives CASLQGARRAFF. V is TRBV7-2 and J is TRBJ1-1; TRBD1 agrees at 9 bases. The CDR3 sequence is 12 residues long. Unmatched junction bases numbered 9, after V lost 8 bases and J lost 11 bases. In germline, CDR1 is SGHTA, CDR2 FQGNSA.

This clonotype occurred a few times. CDR3 sequence reads: CASTQDRNNEQFF. CDR3 nucleotide sequence: TGTGCCAGCACGCAGGACAGAAACAATGAGCAGTTCTTC. The gene calls are TRBV7-8 and TRBJ2-1; possibly TRBD1 for D (6 bases). The V and J ends lost 7 bases and 5 bases respectively, with 12 bases between them. This CDR3 comprises 13 residues. Per the germline V gene, CDR1 is SGHVS and CDR2 is FQNEAQ. Full variable domain (remainder filled in from reference TRBV7-8 and TRBJ2-1): GAGVSQSPRYKVAKRGQDVALRCDPISGHVSLFWYQQALGQGPEFLTYFQNEAQLDKSGLPSDRFFAERPEGSVSTLKIQRTQQEDSAVYLCASTQDRNNEQFFGPGTRLTVL.

This clonotype has more than one count but fewer than ten. V gene TRBV28 combines with J gene TRBJ1-1; D gene uncertain. CDR3 size: 15 residues. Germline values: CDR1 MDHEN, CDR2 SYDVKM. Trimming shortened V by 5 bases and J by 7 bases, and 20 bases separated the two germline ends. The CDR3 loop reads CASSRTTGSHIEAFF. DNA of the CDR3: TGTGCCAGCAGTCGTACAACCGGGAGCCACATTGAAGCTTTCTTT.

This clonotype was detected only a few times. The chain joins TRBV7-2 to TRBJ2-7; D gene uncertain. The germline gives CDR1 SGHTA, CDR2 FQGNSA. V lost 2 bases and J 2 bases, leaving 13 bases between the germline ends. The CDR3 runs 15 residues. CDR3 region: CASSLKGGRPYEQYF. The CDR3, as DNA: TGTGCCAGCAGCTTAAAGGGTGGCAGACCCTACGAGCAGTACTTC.

V gene TRBV6-2 or TRBV6-3 combines with J gene TRBJ1-1, with D possibly being TRBD1 (5 bases). CDR1 and CDR2 (germline): MNHEY, SVGEGT. The V end was cut by 6 bases, the J end by 1 base, with 9 bases between. The CDR3 has 13 residues. CDR3 region: CASSGAKNTEAFF. The DNA of the CDR3 is TGTGCCAGCAGCGGGGCTAAGAACACTGAAGCTTTCTTT.